This TCR beta chain was identified during a study of blood T cell repertoires in COVID-19. The junction had 5 bases not matched to a gene; V was cut back by 0 bases and J by 2 bases. This CDR3 spans 17 amino acids. CDR1 is MGHRA, CDR2 YSYEKL, per germline. Produced via immunoSEQ multiplex PCR; TCRdb's table is partial and in-frame only. The table lists about 190,000 clones, over 60% of them singletons, with more than 25% in the top ten. Sequenced sample: peripheral blood. This chain uses TRBV4-1 with TRBJ2-1; 9 nucleotides match TRBD2. The source of this sequence is a woman aged 70-85 years with acute or convalescent COVID-19. The CDR3 sequence: CASSQDGGGRAYNEQFF. In DNA, the CDR3 is TGCGCCAGCAGCCAAGATGGGGGCGGGAGGGCCTACAATGAGCAGTTCTTC.